This T cell receptor (beta chain) emerged from a study of T cell clonotyping in hematopoietic cell transplantation. Overall study findings and caveats: Pathologically expanded recipient clonotypes increased progressively from day 30 to day 180 as diversity fell. Without cell sorting, CD4 versus CD8 contributions remain unresolved. Broader posttransplant TCR repertoire diversity was predicted by graft donor and pretransplant recipient Inverse Simpson Index values.

Here immunoSEQ multiplex PCR was the method, and the copy in TCRdb shows in-frame clones only, minus some. The data show approximately 9,600 clones, around 79% seen once. The germline V and J ends were trimmed by 1 base and 0 bases, with 17 bases remaining between them. Germline lookup yields CDR1 SGHDT and CDR2 YYEEEE. This CDR3 is 19 amino acids long. A note on this clone: As yet, its antigen is unknown.

The material sequenced was PBMCs, taken 30 days after allogeneic stem cell transplant. This TCR was recovered from a female patient aged 40 to 50 who had an allogeneic stem cell transplant from a related donor, so T cells may come from the graft donor. Some clones in this sample may be carry-over from other donors' samples. The chain recombines TRBV5-6 with TRBJ2-6; D is uncertain. As DNA, the CDR3 is TGTGCCAGCAGCTTGTTGTTTGGGCTCGAAAACTCTGGGGCCAACGTCCTGACTTTC. This encodes CASSLLFGLENSGANVLTF.